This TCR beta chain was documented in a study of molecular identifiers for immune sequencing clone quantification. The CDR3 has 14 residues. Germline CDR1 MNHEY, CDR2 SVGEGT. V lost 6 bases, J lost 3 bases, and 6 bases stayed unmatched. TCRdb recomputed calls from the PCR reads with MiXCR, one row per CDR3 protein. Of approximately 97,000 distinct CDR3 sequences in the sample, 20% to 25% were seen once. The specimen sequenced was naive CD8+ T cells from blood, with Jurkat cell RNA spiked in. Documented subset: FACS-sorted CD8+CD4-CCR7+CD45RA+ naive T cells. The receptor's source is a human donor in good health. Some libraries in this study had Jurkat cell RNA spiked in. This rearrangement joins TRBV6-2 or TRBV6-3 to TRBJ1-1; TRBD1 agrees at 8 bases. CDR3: CASRDQGAYTEAFF. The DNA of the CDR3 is TGTGCCAGCAGAGACCAGGGGGCCTACACTGAAGCTTTCTTT.